Below are 16 T cell receptor beta chains sequenced from a single sample in a study of identical twins (dated by TCRdb to 2016 to 2017). Library preparation employed 5' RACE. Sequencing took place on an Illumina HiSeq 2000. TCRdb reran the public reads through fastp at Q25 and MiXCR, keeping productive beta chains. Entries are consolidated by CDR3 protein sequence, retaining the most common genes and DNA. Recorded for this sample are about 460,000 distinct CDR3 sequences; 14% of them occurred a single time. The ten largest make up 0.52% of the sample. These data also featured in a second study, about yellow fever vaccine responses in identical twins.

Sequences were obtained from CD4+ T cells sorted from blood. The origin of the receptors is a woman aged 18 to 35 in good health.

The chain has TRBV5-1 and TRBJ1-1; D gene unclear. The germline V gene has CDR1 SGHRS and CDR2 YFSETQ. The CDR3 has 14 amino acids. The germline V and J ends were trimmed by 7 bases and 1 base, with 14 bases remaining between them. The CDR3 coding sequence is TGCGCCAGCGGACGACACGGGTCGAACACTGAAGCTTTCTTT. It translates to CASGRHGSNTEAFF. The variable domain in full, with the rest retrieved from reference TRBV5-1 and TRBJ1-1, is KAGVTQTPRYLIKTRGQQVTLSCSPISGHRSVSWYQQTPGQGLQFLFEYFSETQRNKGNFPGRFSGRQFSNSRSEMNVSTLELGDSALYLCASGRHGSNTEAFFGQGTRLTVV.

V and J are TRBV6-5 and TRBJ2-1; 8 bases match TRBD1. CDR1 is MNHEY and CDR2 is SVGAGI in the germline V gene. There are 15 residues in the CDR3. V shed 4 bases, J shed 5 bases, and the junction held 7 bases outside the gene matches. CDR3 bases: TGTGCCAGCAGTTCTCACTCGGACAGGGACAATGAGCAGTTCTTC. Translated, it gives CASSSHSDRDNEQFF.

V usage is TRBV7-2 and J usage is TRBJ2-7, with 7 bases identical to TRBD1. Germline CDR1 reads SGHTA; CDR2 reads FQGNSA. The length of the CDR3 is 14 residues. J gave up 6 bases and V 5 bases, and 10 bases lay outside the gene matches. The CDR3 DNA reads TGTGCCAGCAGCGGAGACAGGGTTTCGATCGAGCAGTACTTC. Its protein product is CASSGDRVSIEQYF.

This clonotype came up a few times. V usage is TRBV10-3 and J usage is TRBJ2-3; 10 nucleotides align to TRBD1. Germline V CDR1 and CDR2: ENHRY, SYGVKD. The CDR3 is 15 amino acids. J lost 3 bases, V lost 10 bases, and 10 bases had no gene match. Here the CDR3 reads CATLRGTGATDTQYF. The CDR3 nucleotides are TGTGCCACCTTACGGGGGACAGGGGCGACAGATACGCAGTATTTT.

The chain combines TRBV20-1 with TRBJ2-5; D call uncertain. V was pared by 4 bases and J by 1 base, with 7 bases between. This CDR3 contains 12 residues. Germline lookup yields CDR1 DFQATT and CDR2 SNEGSKA (reference sequence). CDR3 in DNA: TGCAGTGCTATGGTTGGCCAAGAGACCCAGTACTTC. This gives the protein CSAMVGQETQYF.

The chain joins TRBV2 to TRBJ2-7; 7 bases align to TRBD2. The V and J ends lost 8 bases and 2 bases, in that order; junction bases with no gene match: 0. This CDR3 has 11 amino acids. Germline V gene data show CDR1 as SNHLY and CDR2 as FYNNEI. The CDR3 bases are TGTGCCAGCGGGACTACCTACGAGCAGTACTTC. Translation: CASGTTYEQYF.

This clonotype has only a few counts. V and J are TRBV6-1 and TRBJ2-1, with 9 bases that match TRBD2. The J segment lost 2 bases and the V segment lost 5 bases, leaving 7 bases of the junction unmatched. The length of the CDR3 is 16 residues. Germline V lookup: CDR1 MNHNS, CDR2 SASEGT. CDR3 bases: TGTGCCAGCAGTATTCGGACTAGCGTTACCTACAATGAGCAGTTCTTC. The encoded protein is CASSIRTSVTYNEQFF.

This clonotype has only a few counts. The chain is built from TRBV6-6 and TRBJ2-2, with D hard to call. The CDR3 sequence is 13 residues long. With 3 bases removed from V and 6 bases from J, the gap between germline ends came to 8 bases. CDR1 is MNHNY and CDR2 is SVGAGI in the germline V gene (reference sequence). CDR3 nucleotides: TGTGCCAGCAGTTATCAAGTGGCCGGGGAGCTGTTTTTT. Residues: CASSYQVAGELFF.

The genes are TRBV28 and TRBJ2-3; TRBD2 agrees at 12 bases. CDR1 is MDHEN, CDR2 SYDVKM, per germline. The CDR3 totals 18 residues. Trimming removed 6 bases from V and 2 bases from J; junction bases left unmatched: 12. The CDR3: CASSRLATSGRTTDTQYF. As DNA, the CDR3 is TGTGCCAGCAGCAGGTTAGCGACTAGCGGGAGAACCACAGATACGCAGTATTTT. Using reference TRBV28 and TRBJ2-3 for the parts outside the CDR3, the full variable domain is DVKVTQSSRYLVKRTGEKVFLECVQDMDHENMFWYRQDPGLGLRLIYFSYDVKMKEKGDIPEGYSVSREKKERFSLILESASTNQTSMYLCASSRLATSGRTTDTQYFGPGTRLTVL.

This clonotype was detected a few times. This chain connects TRBV5-1 to TRBJ2-2; possibly TRBD1 for D (6 bases). The CDR3 totals 17 residues. Germline CDR1 SGHRS, CDR2 YFSETQ. Between the trimmed V and J ends, which lost 6 bases and 1 base, there was a span of 19 bases. The DNA of the CDR3 is TGCGCCAGCACTCAAGCTGCAGGGGTTTGGAACACCGGGGAGCTGTTTTTT. This encodes CASTQAAGVWNTGELFF.

This chain joins TRBV20-1 and TRBJ2-3; 10 nucleotides match TRBD1. Germline-derived CDR1 and CDR2 are DFQATT and SNEGSKA (reference sequence). With V trimmed by 2 bases and J by 0 bases, 5 bases remained unmatched. The CDR3 runs to 16 residues. The CDR3 loop reads CSARRQGAFSTDTQYF. As DNA, the CDR3 is TGCAGTGCTAGACGACAGGGGGCATTTAGCACAGATACGCAGTATTTT.

A few counts support this clonotype. The chain couples TRBV7-2 to TRBJ1-2; the match to TRBD1 covers 10 bases. Trimming removed 5 bases from V and 6 bases from J; junction bases left unmatched: 9. CDR1 SGHTA and CDR2 FQGNSA come from the germline V gene. The CDR3 spans 15 residues. In DNA form, the CDR3 reads TGTGCCAGCAGCAGTACCGGGACAGGGGTGGATGGCTACACCTTC. Protein sequence: CASSSTGTGVDGYTF.

The chain uses TRBV7-2 and TRBJ2-7; no clear D. This CDR3 has 15 amino acids. The germline V gene encodes CDR1 SGHTA and CDR2 FQGNSA. The V gene lost 2 bases and the J gene lost 6 bases, with 17 bases spanning the gap. This CDR3 is CASSLLLGKLGEQYF. The CDR3 nucleotides read TGTGCCAGCAGCTTACTCTTAGGTAAACTGGGCGAGCAGTACTTC.

This sequence joins TRBV5-4 and TRBJ2-2; D is unresolved. The CDR3 sequence is 14 residues long. Trimming took 0 bases from V and 6 from J, leaving 9 bases between them. Germline CDR1 and CDR2: SGHNT and YYREEE (reference sequence). The CDR3 region has the DNA TGTGCCAGCAGCTTGGCCTCTAACGCCGGGGAGCTGTTTTTT. As protein: CASSLASNAGELFF.

The gene calls are TRBV20-1 and TRBJ2-1; 7 bases map to TRBD2. CDR3 length equals 16 residues. CDR1 DFQATT and CDR2 SNEGSKA come from the germline V gene (reference sequence). The ends lost 5 bases at V and 12 bases at J; junction bases unmatched: 22. CDR3 region: CSAPRQREGGELWQFF. CDR3 coding DNA: TGCAGTGCTCCTCGTCAAAGGGAGGGAGGGGAATTATGGCAGTTCTTC.

This clonotype has a handful of counts. V gene TRBV18 combines with J gene TRBJ2-7, with TRBD2 identical over 11 bases. The J segment lost 5 bases and the V segment lost 0 bases, leaving 3 bases of the junction unmatched. Germline V gene data show CDR1 as KGHSH and CDR2 as LQKENI. The CDR3 loop spans 15 amino acids. The CDR3 DNA is TGTGCCAGCTCACCACCTAGCGGGGGGGCAAACGAGCAGTACTTC. The encoded protein is CASSPPSGGANEQYF.